This passage covers 8 T cell receptor beta chains from one sample sequenced in a study of glioma-infiltrating T cells. Using RNA template, CDR3s of TCR alpha and beta were amplified with iRepertoire arm-PCR. A single record per CDR3 protein comes from TCRdb applying MiXCR to the multiplex PCR reads. The sample holds 85,000 to 110,000 distinct CDR3 sequences, around 30% seen once. Sequenced material: glioma tissue, nonneoplastic brain tissue, or PBMCs (not recorded which). These TCRs come from a human donor with low-grade glioma or glioblastoma, undergoing nonglioma brain surgery, or in good health (not recorded which).

Only a few counts were recorded for this clonotype. The gene calls are TRBV7-9 and TRBJ2-2; TRBD2 matches at 12 bases. J gave up 0 bases and V 5 bases, and 7 bases lay outside the gene matches. Germline CDR1 and CDR2: SEHNR and FQNEAQ (reference sequence). This CDR3 is 18 amino acids long. CDR3 DNA sequence: TGTGCCAGCAGCATACCTAGCGGGGGGGCCACGAACACCGGGGAGCTGTTTTTT. It encodes CASSIPSGGATNTGELFF. Full variable domain (remainder filled in from reference TRBV7-9 and TRBJ2-2): DTGVSQNPRHKITKRGQNVTFRCDPISEHNRLYWYRQTLGQGPEFLTYFQNEAQLEKSRLLSDRFSAERPKGSFSTLEIQRTEQGDSAMYLCASSIPSGGATNTGELFFGEGSRLTVL.

This chain joins TRBV30 and TRBJ1-2, with a possible D match to TRBD1 (5 bases). The V gene lost 0 bases and the J gene lost 4 bases, with 12 bases spanning the gap. Germline V gene lookup returns CDR1 GTSNPN and CDR2 SVGIG (reference sequence). The CDR3 sequence is 14 residues long. The chain's CDR3 is CAWSVPGQFYGYTF. CDR3 in DNA: TGTGCCTGGAGTGTACCCGGACAATTCTATGGCTACACCTTC.

For this clonotype: Given a much more abundant clone one base away, this may be a read error. The rearrangement uses TRBV28 and TRBJ1-4; TRBD1 aligns across 12 bases. Germline V gives CDR1 MDHEN, CDR2 SYDVKM. The CDR3 runs 16 residues. Trimming took 6 bases from V and 7 from J; bases not matched to a gene: 9. As DNA, the CDR3 is TGTGCCAGCAGAACCGGGACAGGGGGCTACGGTGAAAAACTGTTTTTT. Protein: CASRTGTGGYGEKLFF.

Worth noting for this clonotype: A much more abundant neighbour one base away suggests this may be a read error. The V gene is TRBV6-2 or TRBV6-3, the J gene TRBJ1-1; unclear D gene. The CDR3 has 14 residues. Germline V gives CDR1 MNHEY, CDR2 SVGEGT. CDR3 loop: CVSRTVGGLTEAFF. CDR3 DNA: TGTGTCAGCAGGACCGTTGGCGGACTCACTGAAGCTTTCTTT.

This clonotype has just a few counts. The rearrangement uses TRBV29-1 and TRBJ2-3; D may correspond to TRBD1 or TRBD2 (6 bases each). Looked up from germline, CDR1 is SQVTM and CDR2 is ANQGSEA. V lost 4 bases and J lost 2, with 10 bases in between. The CDR3 spans 13 residues. CDR3 protein: CSVGGAPTDTQYF. The CDR3 nucleotides are TGCAGCGTTGGGGGGGCACCCACAGATACGCAGTATTTT.

This clonotype was seen repeatedly, ten times or more. The chain combines TRBV20-1 with TRBJ2-5; D is perhaps TRBD1 or TRBD2 (6 bases each). Trimming removed 1 base at V and 4 bases at J, with 22 bases between. Per germline, CDR1 DFQATT and CDR2 SNEGSKA (reference sequence). CDR3 length equals 17 residues. CDR3 sequence: CSARVHTWGAEGETQYF. For the CDR3, the DNA is TGCAGTGCTAGAGTCCATACGTGGGGGGCGGAGGGAGAGACCCAGTACTTC.

This clonotype was counted many times. The chain joins TRBV6-1 to TRBJ2-1; TRBD2 agrees at 12 bases. The CDR3 spans 15 residues. The junction had 4 bases not matched to a gene; V was cut back by 6 bases and J by 4 bases. Germline V lookup: CDR1 MNHNS, CDR2 SASEGT. In DNA form, the CDR3 reads TGTGCCAGCAGCACAACTAGCGGGGGGTACAATGAGCAGTTCTTC. Translation: CASSTTSGGYNEQFF.

Ten or more counts support this clonotype. The rearrangement links TRBV29-1 to TRBJ1-5, with a weak D call TRBD1 (6 bases). This CDR3 is built from 13 residues. Germline V gene data show CDR1 as SQVTM and CDR2 as ANQGSEA. The CDR3 spells CSYQQGGNQPQHF. The DNA of the CDR3 is TGCAGTTACCAACAGGGTGGCAATCAGCCCCAGCATTTT.